A selection of T cell receptor beta chains follows, all from one sample in a study of T cells in Graves' hyperthyroidism and ophthalmopathy. A single record per CDR3 protein comes from TCRdb applying MiXCR to the multiplex PCR reads. The sample yields approximately 590,000 distinct CDR3 sequences, around 16% seen once. The specimen sequenced was blood. All receptors derive from a woman aged 25 to 39 with Graves' hyperthyroidism. Both conserved end residues are part of each CDR3. Each record gives: J gene, V gene, CDR3 protein.

TRBJ2-1 TRBV6-2/TRBV6-3 CASRPALRDLYNEQFF
TRBJ1-4 TRBV10-3 CAISSTTGPANEKLFF
TRBJ2-5 TRBV29-1 CSVAGGAGETQYF
TRBJ1-5 TRBV11-2 CASSFSDRDSNQPQHF
TRBJ1-4 TRBV6-2/TRBV6-3 CASSYSSRDEEKLFF
TRBJ2-4 TRBV20-1 CSAREGLAKNIQYF
TRBJ2-3 TRBV11-1 CASSKTSGIETDTQYF
TRBJ2-3 TRBV7-3 CASSLTTGTDAQYF
TRBJ2-1 TRBV7-2 CASNVGGRVDEQFF
TRBJ2-1 TRBV15 CATSRAGEEWEQFF
TRBJ2-7 TRBV2 CASSDVGFSSGTSYEQYF
TRBJ2-7 TRBV5-5 CASSITSADCEQYF
TRBJ2-6 TRBV12-3/TRBV12-4 CASRRQPGLAGSSGANVLTF
TRBJ2-7 TRBV7-2 CVSSLTSGSSHEQYF
TRBJ1-2 TRBV14 CASSHANTGGYTF
TRBJ2-7 TRBV6-1 CASKRFSTGTSGYEQYF
TRBJ2-1 TRBV2 CASRKTALAGEFF
TRBJ2-3 TRBV2 CASSPGTSPGLDTQYF
TRBJ2-2 TRBV11-2 CASSLIGGGPTNTGELFF
TRBJ2-1 TRBV6-5 CASSYLASGRPEQFF
TRBJ2-5 TRBV25-1 CASSVTGGTATQYF
TRBJ1-2 TRBV30 CAWFRARGYGYTF
TRBJ1-6 TRBV6-1 CASSERQTPNSPLHF
TRBJ2-2 TRBV12-3/TRBV12-4 CASTLFGNRELFF